These 10 T cell receptor beta chains originate from one sample sequenced in a study of blood T cell repertoires in COVID-19. The assay was immunoSEQ multiplex PCR, and TCRdb's table has in-frame clones only and misses some. The sample lists roughly 220,000 clones, 80% to 85% occurring once. Sequencing was carried out using peripheral blood. The receptor source for this set is a woman older than 75 with COVID-19, enrolled during active disease.

The CDR3 DNA reads TGTGCCAGCAGCCCGGGACTAGCGGGGGGCCTGCGAGAGACCCAGTACTTC. The encoded protein is CASSPGLAGGLRETQYF. The chain carries TRBV11-2 and TRBJ2-5; 15 bases align to TRBD2. Germline V gene data show CDR1 as SGHAT and CDR2 as FQNNGV. V was clipped by 5 bases and J by 4 bases; unmatched bases: 8. The CDR3 covers 17 residues.

The chain uses TRBV2 and TRBJ1-6; 7 bases are shared with TRBD1. The CDR3 sequence is 14 residues long. With V trimmed by 5 bases and J by 4 bases, 2 bases remained unmatched. The germline V gene has CDR1 SNHLY and CDR2 FYNNEI. For the CDR3, the DNA is TGTGCCAGCAGTCAGGGACAGTATAATTCACCCCTCCACTTT. It yields the protein CASSQGQYNSPLHF.

This sequence joins TRBV5-6 and TRBJ1-1; TRBD1 aligns across 11 bases. The length of the CDR3 is 16 residues. The V segment lost 4 bases and the J segment 0 bases; nucleotides outside the gene matches: 5. Germline loops: CDR1 SGHDT, CDR2 YYEEEE. In DNA, the CDR3 is TGTGCCAGCAGCCCCGGGACAGGGGGGCTGAACACTGAAGCTTTCTTT. Encoded protein: CASSPGTGGLNTEAFF.

The V call is TRBV3-1 (or the pseudogene TRBV3-2), the J call TRBJ2-7, with 9 positions matching TRBD2. With V trimmed by 0 bases and J by 5 bases, 11 bases remained unmatched. Germline CDR1 is LGHDT and CDR2 is YNNKEL (reference sequence). The CDR3 has 17 residues. The CDR3 is CASSQDIAGGPWHEQYF. The CDR3 nucleotides are TGTGCCAGCAGCCAAGATATTGCGGGAGGGCCATGGCACGAGCAGTACTTC.

The chain has TRBV30 and TRBJ1-1, with 7 bases lining up with TRBD1. The V segment lost 5 bases and the J segment 0 bases; nucleotides outside the gene matches: 3. The germline V gene encodes CDR1 GTSNPN and CDR2 SVGIG (reference sequence). The CDR3 has 13 amino acids. The CDR3 coding sequence is TGTGCCTGGGCCGGACAGGTGAACACTGAAGCTTTCTTT. Translated, it gives CAWAGQVNTEAFF.

This chain connects TRBV6-5 to TRBJ2-2, with 7 bases identical to TRBD2. CDR1 MNHEY and CDR2 SVGAGI come from the germline V gene. J lost 2 bases, V lost 8 bases, and 5 bases had no gene match. CDR3 length: 14 residues. The CDR3 loop reads CASYERENTGELFF. Here the CDR3 DNA reads TGTGCCAGCTATGAGCGGGAAAACACCGGGGAGCTGTTTTTT.

The genes are TRBV4-1 and TRBJ2-7, with 11 nucleotides matching TRBD2. Germline V gene data show CDR1 as MGHRA and CDR2 as YSYEKL. This CDR3 has 16 residues. V was clipped by 4 bases and J by 3 bases; unmatched bases: 8. The CDR3, as DNA: TGCGCCAGCAGCCCTCCTTATAGCGGGAGGGTCTACGAGCAGTACTTC. Amino acid sequence: CASSPPYSGRVYEQYF.

The CDR3 nucleotides are TGTGCATACCCGGCAGGGGAAGAGACCCAGTACTTC. This translates into CAYPAGEETQYF. The chain uses TRBV21-1 and TRBJ2-5; the table names TRBD1, a call not compared with the DNA. TRBV21-1 constitutes a pseudogene. This CDR3 has 12 residues.

This clone was detected only a few times. The V call is TRBV4-1, the J call TRBJ2-3, with 10 bases aligning to TRBD2. CDR3 length: 20 amino acids. The germline V gene has CDR1 MGHRA and CDR2 YSYEKL. V lost 4 bases and J lost 2; bases outside the gene matches: 18. CDR3 residues: CASSPLSLAGVGGFTDTQYF. CDR3 bases: TGCGCCAGCAGCCCCCTGAGCCTAGCGGGAGTGGGGGGTTTCACAGATACGCAGTATTTT.

The chain is built from TRBV5-1 and TRBJ2-7; 9 bases are a match to TRBD2. Germline assignment: CDR1 SGHRS and CDR2 YFSETQ. This CDR3 has 17 amino acids. Trimming at V came to 4 bases and at J to 5 bases, leaving 16 bases not matched to a gene. The chain's CDR3 is CASSRGASGTLGDEQYF. CDR3 nucleotides: TGCGCCAGCAGCCGGGGGGCTAGCGGGACCCTCGGGGACGAGCAGTACTTC. Using reference TRBV5-1 and TRBJ2-7 for the parts outside the CDR3, the full variable domain is KAGVTQTPRYLIKTRGQQVTLSCSPISGHRSVSWYQQTPGQGLQFLFEYFSETQRNKGNFPGRFSGRQFSNSRSEMNVSTLELGDSALYLCASSRGASGTLGDEQYFGPGTRLTVT.